A single sample gave rise to the 21 T cell receptor beta chains below, sequenced in a study of T cell changes during pregnancy in multiple sclerosis (dated by TCRdb to the late 2010s). The library was prepared using the immunoSEQ multiplex PCR assay. TCRdb re-hosts the immuneACCESS table, in-frame sequences only. Its copies lack some clones; in the studies checked, an unresolved V gene accounts for under half of them, and the cause for the rest is not known. Within this sample are around 49,000 clones, with 85% to 95% of them counted one time only. Of the sample, roughly 0.66% falls within the top ten clones. Source: CD4+ T cells from peripheral blood mononuclear cells, taken after pregnancy. These TCRs come from a female donor in good health, enrolled as a control in a pregnancy study.

This clone was detected once. V usage is TRBV6-1 and J usage is TRBJ2-1; 7 positions match TRBD2. The CDR3 extends over 11 amino acids. With V trimmed by 6 bases and J by 13 bases, 6 bases remained unmatched. The germline V gene has CDR1 MNHNS and CDR2 SASEGT. The CDR3 bases are TGTGCCAGCAGCCCGGGACTACAACAGTTCTTC. Translation gives CASSPGLQQFF.

This chain joins TRBV29-1 and TRBJ2-7, with 8 bases that match TRBD1. The CDR3 runs to 13 residues. J was trimmed by 1 base and V by 7 bases; bases with no gene match: 6. Germline V lookup: CDR1 SQVTM, CDR2 ANQGSEA. The CDR3 DNA reads as TGCAGCGCTGCTCGGACAGGGTCCTACGAGCAGTACTTC. Its translation is CSAARTGSYEQYF.

The chain uses TRBV11-3 and TRBJ2-1; TRBD2 is a possible D gene (7 bases). The CDR3 sequence is 14 residues long. Germline CDR1 and CDR2: SGHNT and YENEEA. V was trimmed by 5 bases and J by 10 bases, leaving 18 bases between them. This CDR3 reads CASSPGRGAGEQFF. The DNA of the CDR3 is TGTGCCAGCAGCCCGGGACGGGGGGCAGGGGAGCAGTTCTTC.

This chain connects TRBV5-1 to TRBJ2-3; maybe TRBD2 (7 bases). In germline, CDR1 is SGHRS, CDR2 YFSETQ. V gave up 0 bases and J gave up 0 bases, with 17 bases separating them. The CDR3 length is 18 residues. The CDR3 DNA reads as TGCGCCAGCAGCTTGGCCGTGGGGGCTAGCGGAAGCACAGATACGCAGTATTTT. Amino acids: CASSLAVGASGSTDTQYF.

The V call is TRBV18, the J call TRBJ2-5; the match to TRBD1 covers 9 bases. CDR1 KGHSH and CDR2 LQKENI come from the germline V gene. Trimming took 4 bases from V and 4 from J; bases not matched to a gene: 4. The length of the CDR3 is 14 residues. Here the CDR3 reads CASSHRGRPETQYF. The CDR3 DNA reads TGTGCCAGCTCACACAGGGGGCGGCCAGAGACCCAGTACTTC.

This chain joins TRBV19 and TRBJ2-1; the match to TRBD2 covers 9 bases. Germline V lookup: CDR1 LNHDA, CDR2 SQIVND (reference sequence). With V trimmed by 7 bases and J by 6 bases, 10 bases remained unmatched. The CDR3 spans 15 residues. CDR3 in amino acids: CASTQGVAGANEQFF. The CDR3 DNA sequence: TGTGCCAGTACCCAGGGGGTAGCGGGAGCCAATGAGCAGTTCTTC.

V gene TRBV9 combines with J gene TRBJ1-2, with 11 bases lining up with TRBD1. Germline V gene lookup returns CDR1 SGDLS and CDR2 YYNGEE. J lost 7 bases, V lost 4 bases, and 6 bases had no gene match. CDR3 size: 14 residues. This chain's CDR3 is CASSMRTGGGGYTF. The CDR3 DNA sequence: TGTGCCAGCAGCATGCGGACAGGGGGCGGTGGCTACACCTTC.

CDR3 coding DNA: TGTGCCAGTCTACAGGGACACTCTGGAAACACCATATATTTT. Amino acid sequence: CASLQGHSGNTIYF. The rearrangement joins TRBV6-1 to TRBJ1-3, with a possible D match to TRBD1 (6 bases). The CDR3 length is 14 residues. Germline CDR1 is MNHNS and CDR2 is SASEGT. Trimming cost V 9 bases and J 0 bases, with 12 bases left between them.

Comments on this clone: The junction does not match germline at one end; this may be a read error. V and J are TRBV15 and TRBJ2-5; 9 bases are a match to TRBD1. CDR1 and CDR2 (germline): LNHNV, YYDKDF (reference sequence). The CDR3 has 14 residues. DNA for the CDR3: TGTGCCACCAGCACGGGGCCCAACAGGGGGCGGAATGACTTC. Its protein product is CATSTGPNRGRNDF.

The V call is TRBV5-1, the J call TRBJ1-1; the D gene is possibly TRBD1 (6 bases). CDR1 SGHRS and CDR2 YFSETQ come from the germline V gene. Trimming took 0 bases from V and 1 from J, leaving 7 bases between them. CDR3 size: 14 residues. This CDR3 is CASSLDRANTEAFF. The CDR3 nucleotides read TGCGCCAGCAGCTTGGACAGGGCGAACACTGAAGCTTTCTTT.

This sequence joins TRBV10-3 and TRBJ2-2, with D hard to call. Between the trimmed V and J ends, which lost 5 bases and 7 bases, there was a span of 11 bases. The CDR3 is 13 residues long. The germline CDR1 and CDR2 sequences are ENHRY and SYGVKD. CDR3 bases: TGTGCCATCAGTCCCGAGAATGGCGGGGAGCTGTTTTTT. This encodes CAISPENGGELFF.

This rearrangement joins TRBV11-1 to TRBJ2-3; D might be TRBD2 (6 bases). V lost 5 bases and J lost 0, with 12 bases in between. The CDR3 has 15 amino acids. Looked up from germline, CDR1 is SGHAT and CDR2 is FQDESV (reference sequence). For the CDR3, the DNA is TGTGCCAGCAGCCAGAAACTAGCTAGCACAGATACGCAGTATTTT. It codes for CASSQKLASTDTQYF.

This chain uses TRBV18 with TRBJ2-7, with D possibly matching TRBD2 (5 bases). The CDR3 is 12 amino acids. Germline CDR1 KGHSH, CDR2 LQKENI. Trimming pared 3 bases from V and 3 bases from J, leaving 6 bases between. As DNA, the CDR3 is TGTGCCAGCTCACCTGGAGGCTACGAGCAGTACTTC. Its protein is CASSPGGYEQYF.

DNA of the CDR3: TGTGCCAGCAGCGTCCGATTTACTAGCGGAAGAAACCCATACAATGAGCAGTTCTTC. Protein: CASSVRFTSGRNPYNEQFF. The rearrangement joins TRBV7-2 to TRBJ2-1, with 8 bases lining up with TRBD2. Germline loops: CDR1 SGHTA, CDR2 FQGNSA. CDR3 length: 19 amino acids. Losses at the gene ends were 5 bases for V and 4 bases for J; bases not matched to a gene: 19.

The rearrangement links TRBV5-1 to TRBJ2-1; 13 bases fit TRBD2. Germline-derived CDR1 and CDR2 are SGHRS and YFSETQ. The CDR3 covers 17 residues. J gave up 6 bases and V 3 bases, and 9 bases lay outside the gene matches. The CDR3 region is CASSSGLAGVGGNEQFF. The CDR3 DNA sequence: TGCGCCAGCAGCTCCGGACTAGCGGGAGTGGGTGGCAATGAGCAGTTCTTC.

V and J are TRBV4-1 and TRBJ2-2; no definite D call. The CDR3 consists of 14 residues. Germline values: CDR1 MGHRA, CDR2 YSYEKL. V was cut by 6 bases and J by 7 bases, with 15 bases left in between. The CDR3 nucleotides read TGCGCCAGCAGAACCACTGACCGAGGCGGGGAGCTGTTTTTT. Protein product: CASRTTDRGGELFF.

The chain combines TRBV7-8 with TRBJ2-3; 7 bases line up with TRBD1. The germline gives CDR1 SGHVS, CDR2 FQNEAQ. V was pared by 4 bases and J by 6 bases, with 16 bases of the junction left unmatched. CDR3 length: 17 residues. CDR3 residues: CASSSPKGDRPMDTQYF. The CDR3 DNA reads TGTGCCAGCAGCTCCCCCAAGGGGGACAGACCCATGGATACGCAGTATTTT.

The chain carries TRBV15 and TRBJ2-1, with TRBD2 matching over 7 bases. The CDR3 sequence is 16 residues long. V lost 0 bases to trimming and J lost 3 bases; unmatched junction nucleotides: 5. Germline CDR1 reads LNHNV; CDR2 reads YYDKDF (reference sequence). Here the CDR3 reads CATSRDPAGFYNEQFF. The CDR3 coding sequence is TGTGCCACCAGCAGAGATCCAGCGGGGTTCTACAATGAGCAGTTCTTC.

V usage is TRBV7-2 and J usage is TRBJ1-3, with D possibly TRBD1 on 6 matching bases. Trimming left V 8 bases short and J 4 bases short, with 15 bases between. CDR1 and CDR2 (germline): SGHTA, FQGNSA. This CDR3 is 14 amino acids long. As DNA, the CDR3 is TGTGCCAGCCGGGACAATTTGGGGGGAAACACCATATATTTT. It specifies CASRDNLGGNTIYF.

The chain recombines TRBV28 with TRBJ2-2, with D maybe TRBD1 (6 bases). With 3 bases removed from V and 3 bases from J, the gap between germline ends came to 20 bases. CDR3 length: 18 amino acids. The germline CDR1 and CDR2 sequences are MDHEN and SYDVKM. The CDR3 DNA reads TGTGCCAGCAGTTTGGGCACAGGGACGGGCAAATACACCGGGGAGCTGTTTTTT. Its translation: CASSLGTGTGKYTGELFF.

V gene TRBV19 combines with J gene TRBJ2-7; 7 bases agree with TRBD1. Germline V lookup: CDR1 LNHDA, CDR2 SQIVND (reference sequence). V lost 4 bases, J lost 2 bases, and 5 bases stayed unmatched. The CDR3 has 14 amino acids. CDR3 coding DNA: TGTGCCAGTAGTAAACGGGACAGACCCTACGAGCAGTACTTC. It is translated as CASSKRDRPYEQYF.